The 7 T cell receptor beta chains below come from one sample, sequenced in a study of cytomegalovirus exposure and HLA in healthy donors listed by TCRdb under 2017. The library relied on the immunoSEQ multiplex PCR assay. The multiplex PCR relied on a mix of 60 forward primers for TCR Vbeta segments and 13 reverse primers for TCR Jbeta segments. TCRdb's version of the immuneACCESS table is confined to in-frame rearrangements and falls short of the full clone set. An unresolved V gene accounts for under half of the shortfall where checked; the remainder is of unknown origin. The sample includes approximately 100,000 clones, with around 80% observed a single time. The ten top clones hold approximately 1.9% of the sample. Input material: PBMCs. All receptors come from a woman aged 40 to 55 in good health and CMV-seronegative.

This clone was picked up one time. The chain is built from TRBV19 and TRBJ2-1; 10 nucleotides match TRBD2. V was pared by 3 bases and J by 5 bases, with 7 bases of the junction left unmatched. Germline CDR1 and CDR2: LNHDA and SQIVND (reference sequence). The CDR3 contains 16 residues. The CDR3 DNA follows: TGTGCCAGTAGTATGAGCGGGAGGGCCCTTCACAATGAGCAGTTCTTC. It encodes CASSMSGRALHNEQFF.

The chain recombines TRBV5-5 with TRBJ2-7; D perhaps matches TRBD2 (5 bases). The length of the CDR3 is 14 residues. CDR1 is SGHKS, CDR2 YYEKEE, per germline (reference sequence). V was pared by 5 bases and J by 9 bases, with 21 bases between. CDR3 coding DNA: TGTGCCAGCAGTCCCGCCCCGGGGTCCTTTTTGCAGTACTTC. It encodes CASSPAPGSFLQYF.

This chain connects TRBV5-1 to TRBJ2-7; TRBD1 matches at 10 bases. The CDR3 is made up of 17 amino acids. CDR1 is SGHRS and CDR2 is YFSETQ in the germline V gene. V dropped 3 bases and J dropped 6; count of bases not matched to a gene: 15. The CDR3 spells CASSWGMATGGLGEQYF. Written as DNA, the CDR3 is TGCGCCAGCAGCTGGGGAATGGCGACAGGGGGCTTGGGCGAGCAGTACTTC.

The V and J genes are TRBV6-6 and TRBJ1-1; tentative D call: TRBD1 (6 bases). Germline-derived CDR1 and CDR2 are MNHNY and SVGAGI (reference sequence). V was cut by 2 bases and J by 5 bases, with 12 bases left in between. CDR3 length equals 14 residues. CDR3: CASSYGGGRTEAFF. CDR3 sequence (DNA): TGTGCCAGCAGTTACGGGGGCGGGAGGACTGAAGCTTTCTTT.

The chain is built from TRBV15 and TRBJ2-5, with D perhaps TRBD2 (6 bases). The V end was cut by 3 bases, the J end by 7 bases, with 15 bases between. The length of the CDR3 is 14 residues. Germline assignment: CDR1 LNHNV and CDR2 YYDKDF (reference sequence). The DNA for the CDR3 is TGTGCCACCAGCAGCCTGGGACTTTCGGGGACCCAGTACTTC. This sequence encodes CATSSLGLSGTQYF.

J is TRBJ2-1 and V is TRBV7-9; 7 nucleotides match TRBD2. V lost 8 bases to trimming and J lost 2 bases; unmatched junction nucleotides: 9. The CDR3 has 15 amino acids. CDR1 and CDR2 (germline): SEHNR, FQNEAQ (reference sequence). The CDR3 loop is CASGEAGDPYNEQFF. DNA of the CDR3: TGTGCCAGCGGGGAGGCGGGAGACCCCTACAATGAGCAGTTCTTC.

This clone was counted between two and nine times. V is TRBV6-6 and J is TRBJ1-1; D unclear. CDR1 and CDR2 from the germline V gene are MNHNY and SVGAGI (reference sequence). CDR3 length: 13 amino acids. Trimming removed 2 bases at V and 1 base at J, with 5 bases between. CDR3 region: CASSYAGNTEAFF. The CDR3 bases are TGTGCCAGCAGTTACGCGGGGAACACTGAAGCTTTCTTT.